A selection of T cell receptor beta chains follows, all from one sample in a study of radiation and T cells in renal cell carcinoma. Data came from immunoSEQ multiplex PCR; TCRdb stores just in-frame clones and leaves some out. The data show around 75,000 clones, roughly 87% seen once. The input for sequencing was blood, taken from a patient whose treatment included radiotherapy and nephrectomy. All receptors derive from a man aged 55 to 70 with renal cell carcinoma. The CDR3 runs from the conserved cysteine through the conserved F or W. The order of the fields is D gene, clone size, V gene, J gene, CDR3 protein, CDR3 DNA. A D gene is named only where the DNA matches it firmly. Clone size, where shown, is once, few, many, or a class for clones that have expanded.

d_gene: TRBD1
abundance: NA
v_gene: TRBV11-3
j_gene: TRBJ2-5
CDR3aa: CASSSDRGVGETQYF
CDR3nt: TGTGCCAGCAGCTCCGACAGGGGAGTAGGAGAGACCCAGTACTTC

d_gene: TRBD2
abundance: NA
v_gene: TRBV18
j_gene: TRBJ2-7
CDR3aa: CASSQLPAGGSYEQYF
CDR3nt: TGTGCCAGCTCACAACTTCCGGCGGGAGGGTCCTACGAGCAGTACTTC

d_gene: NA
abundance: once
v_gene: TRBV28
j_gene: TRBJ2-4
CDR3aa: CASSLSPAKNIQYF
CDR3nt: TGTGCCAGCAGTTTATCCCCCGCCAAAAACATTCAGTACTTC

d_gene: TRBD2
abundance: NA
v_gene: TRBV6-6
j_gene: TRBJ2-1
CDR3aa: CASSLRTSSAEDEQFF
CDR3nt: TGTGCCAGCAGTCTGCGGACTAGTTCGGCTGAGGATGAGCAGTTCTTC

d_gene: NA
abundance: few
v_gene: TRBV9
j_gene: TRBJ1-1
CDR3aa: CASSPDWGHQNTEAFF
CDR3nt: TGTGCCAGCAGCCCGGATTGGGGACATCAGAACACTGAAGCTTTCTTT

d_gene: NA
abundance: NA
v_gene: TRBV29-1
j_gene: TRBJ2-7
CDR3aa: CSVEEGHAEQYF
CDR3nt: TGCAGCGTTGAAGAGGGACATGCCGAGCAGTACTTC

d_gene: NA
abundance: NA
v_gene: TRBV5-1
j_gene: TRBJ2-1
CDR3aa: CASSSDVSMSQGQFF
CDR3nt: TGCGCCAGCAGCTCCGACGTCTCGATGAGCCAGGGGCAGTTCTTC

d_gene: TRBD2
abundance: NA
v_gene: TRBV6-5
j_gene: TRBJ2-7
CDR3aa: CASRSLAGGYEQYF
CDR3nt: TGTGCCAGCAGGTCCCTAGCGGGAGGCTACGAGCAGTACTTC

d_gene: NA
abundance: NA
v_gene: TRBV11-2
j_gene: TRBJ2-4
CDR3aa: CASSLDRGERNIQYF
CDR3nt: TGTGCCAGCAGCTTAGACAGGGGCGAAAGGAACATTCAGTACTTC

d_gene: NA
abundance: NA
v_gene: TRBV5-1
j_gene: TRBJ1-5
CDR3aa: CASSLGEVDNQPQHF
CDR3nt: TGCGCCAGCAGCTTGGGGGAAGTGGACAATCAGCCCCAGCATTTT

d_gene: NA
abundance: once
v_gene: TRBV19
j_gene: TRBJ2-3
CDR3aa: CASSLEADTQYF
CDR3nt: TGTGCCAGTAGTCTAGAAGCAGATACGCAGTATTTT

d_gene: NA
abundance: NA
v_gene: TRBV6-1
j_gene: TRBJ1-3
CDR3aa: CASSDPGSNILSGNTIYF
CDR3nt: TGTGCCAGCAGTGACCCCGGGTCAAACATCCTCTCTGGAAACACCATATATTTT

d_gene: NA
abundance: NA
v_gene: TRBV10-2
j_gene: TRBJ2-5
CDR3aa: CASKDRPVIGETQYF
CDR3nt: TGCGCCAGCAAGGATAGGCCGGTCATTGGAGAGACCCAGTACTTC

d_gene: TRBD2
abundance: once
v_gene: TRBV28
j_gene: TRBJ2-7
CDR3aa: CASSLSGRGYEQYF
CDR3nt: TGTGCCAGCAGTTTAAGCGGGAGGGGCTACGAGCAGTACTTC

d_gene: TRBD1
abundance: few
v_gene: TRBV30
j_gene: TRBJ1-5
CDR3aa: CAFETGEQPQHF
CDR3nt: TGTGCCTTTGAAACAGGGGAACAGCCCCAGCATTTT

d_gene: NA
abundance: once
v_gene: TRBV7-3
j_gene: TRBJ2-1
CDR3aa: CASSLTRGVGSLNEQFF
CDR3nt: TGTGCCAGCAGCTTAACTCGCGGGGTGGGGTCCCTAAATGAGCAGTTCTTC

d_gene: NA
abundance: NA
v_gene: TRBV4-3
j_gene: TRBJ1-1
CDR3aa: CASSQDRTLSWNTEAFF
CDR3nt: TGCGCCAGCAGCCAAGACAGGACTCTTAGTTGGAACACTGAAGCTTTCTTT

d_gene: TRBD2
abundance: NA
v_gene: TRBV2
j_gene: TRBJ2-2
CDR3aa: CASSLAGGTGELFF
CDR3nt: TGTGCCAGCAGCCTAGCGGGAGGAACCGGGGAGCTGTTTTTT

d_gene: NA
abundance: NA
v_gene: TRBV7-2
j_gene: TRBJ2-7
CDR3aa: CASSPGLSEQYF
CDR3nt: TGTGCCAGCAGCCCAGGGTTGAGCGAGCAGTACTTC

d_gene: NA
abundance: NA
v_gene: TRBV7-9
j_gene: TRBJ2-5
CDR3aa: CASSLVGAETQYF
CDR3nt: TGTGCCAGCAGCTTAGTGGGGGCGGAGACCCAGTACTTC

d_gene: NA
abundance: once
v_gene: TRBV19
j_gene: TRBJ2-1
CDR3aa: CASSIDFAGLVGSYNEQFF
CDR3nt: TGTGCCAGTAGTATAGATTTTGCGGGTCTTGTAGGCTCCTACAATGAGCAGTTCTTC

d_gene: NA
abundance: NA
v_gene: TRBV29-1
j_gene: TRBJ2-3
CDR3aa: CSVEELGTDTQYF
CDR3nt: TGCAGCGTTGAAGAGCTGGGCACAGATACGCAGTATTTT

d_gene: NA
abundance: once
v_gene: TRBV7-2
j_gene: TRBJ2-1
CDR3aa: CASSFAPTAGFNEQFF
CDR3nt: TGTGCCAGCAGCTTCGCCCCCACTGCAGGGTTCAATGAGCAGTTCTTC

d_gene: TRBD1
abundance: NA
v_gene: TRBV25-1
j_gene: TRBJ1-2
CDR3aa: CASSEYRTGYMNGYTF
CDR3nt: TGTGCCAGCAGTGAGTATAGGACAGGGTATATGAATGGCTACACCTTC

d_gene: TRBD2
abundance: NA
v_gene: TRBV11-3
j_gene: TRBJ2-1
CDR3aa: CASSGGTSGRIQQFF
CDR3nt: TGTGCCAGCAGCGGCGGGACTAGCGGGAGAATACAGCAGTTCTTC

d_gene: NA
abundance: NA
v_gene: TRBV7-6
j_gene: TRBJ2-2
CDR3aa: CASSFSTGELFF
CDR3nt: TGTGCCAGCAGCTTTTCCACCGGGGAGCTGTTTTTT

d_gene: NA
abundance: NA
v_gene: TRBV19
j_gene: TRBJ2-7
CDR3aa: CASSIKGSGEQYF
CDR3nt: TGTGCCAGTAGTATAAAGGGGTCGGGGGAGCAGTACTTC

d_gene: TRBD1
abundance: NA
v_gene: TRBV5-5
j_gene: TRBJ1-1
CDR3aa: CASSLTGGTEAFF
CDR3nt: TGTGCCAGCAGCCTGACAGGGGGCACTGAAGCTTTCTTT

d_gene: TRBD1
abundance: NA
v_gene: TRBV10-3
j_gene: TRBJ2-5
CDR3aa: CAISVIRQGTQETQYF
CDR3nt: TGTGCCATCAGTGTGATCAGACAGGGGACCCAAGAGACCCAGTACTTC

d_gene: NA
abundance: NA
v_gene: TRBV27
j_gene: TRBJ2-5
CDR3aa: CASSYRLQETQYF
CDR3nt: TGTGCCAGCAGCTATAGGCTCCAAGAGACCCAGTACTTC

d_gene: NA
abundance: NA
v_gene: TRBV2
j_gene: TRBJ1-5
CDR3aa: CASKEIVGGNQPQHF
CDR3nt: TGTGCCAGCAAAGAAATAGTTGGGGGGAATCAGCCCCAGCATTTT

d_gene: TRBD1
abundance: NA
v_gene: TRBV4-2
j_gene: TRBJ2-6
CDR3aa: CASSQRTGAGGANVLTF
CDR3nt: TGTGCCAGCAGCCAAAGGACAGGGGCGGGCGGGGCCAACGTCCTGACTTTC